This TCR beta chain stems from a study of control samples from healthy donors and cancer patients (dated by TCRdb to about 2020). This clone was detected once. Its antigen remains unidentified. Per-base quality was not reported, and no clone a single base away is much larger than it. CDR3 length: 18 amino acids, cysteine to phenylalanine. This entry keeps only the CDR3 DNA: 54 bases, framed from base 1. V loses 2 bases, J loses 3 bases, and the germline ends lie 22 bases apart. CDR1 is given as MGHRA and CDR2 as YSYEKL, both from the germline V gene. Library preparation used the immunoSEQ multiplex PCR assay. TCRdb limited this immuneACCESS table to in-frame rearrangements with V and J called. A share of clones is missing; checked studies link under half to unresolved V genes, and the rest is unexplained. This sample gives about 150,000 clones in total; approximately 86% of them show up just once. Jointly, the top ten make up around 1.6% of the sample.

This sequence originates from a man aged 18 to 35 in good health. The sequenced sample was blood. The sequence joins TRBV4-1 to TRBJ1-1; TRBD1 might be the D gene, on 6 matching bases. This receptor carries the CDR3 CASSQYSGGLRGDTEAFF. At the DNA level, the sequence is TGCGCCAGCAGCCAATATTCGGGGGGCCTACGCGGCGACACTGAAGCTTTCTTT.